These 28 T cell receptor beta chains were all obtained from the same sample, sequenced in a study of blood T cells in healthy people across ages. Combining a sample-barcoded 5' primer with a J-beta primer mix, a second PCR ran for roughly 7 to 12 cycles. TCRdb re-analysed the 5' RACE reads in MiXCR, keeping a single row per CDR3 protein. The table lists some 940,000 distinct CDR3 sequences, just under 30% of them singletons, with about 9.4% in the top ten. This same sample was also part of a study on T cells of mothers and their children.

Sequencing input: blood. The receptors shown here come from a woman aged 40 to 50 in good health.

The chain joins TRBV27 to TRBJ2-3; 7 bases agree with TRBD2. The germline V gene encodes CDR1 MNHEY and CDR2 SMNVEV (reference sequence). The CDR3 is made up of 15 amino acids. The V segment lost 7 bases and the J segment 4 bases; nucleotides outside the gene matches: 11. The CDR3 sequence: CASMEVGRGADTQYF. DNA of the CDR3: TGTGCCAGCATGGAAGTGGGGAGGGGAGCAGATACGCAGTATTTT.

This clonotype showed up just a few times. DNA of the CDR3: TGTGCCAGCAGCACAAGGCAGGAGGGTCTCACAGATACGCAGTATTTT. Protein product: CASSTRQEGLTDTQYF. The chain employs TRBV7-9 and TRBJ2-3; possibly TRBD2 for D (6 bases). V lost 5 bases and J lost 2, with 17 bases in between. Germline CDR1 and CDR2: SEHNR and FQNEAQ (reference sequence). The length of the CDR3 is 16 residues.

Points on this clonotype: A much larger clone sits a single nucleotide away, making a read error possible. The chain carries TRBV6-1 and TRBJ2-1, with D tentatively TRBD1 (5 bases). TRBJ2-7 matches the DNA end more closely, so the J call is doubtful. The length of the CDR3 is 13 residues. CDR1 is MNHNS and CDR2 is SASEGT in the germline V gene. The CDR3: CASSVVRVNEQYF. As DNA, the CDR3 is TGTGCCAGCAGTGTGGTCAGGGTAAATGAGCAGTACTTC.

V usage is TRBV7-2 and J usage is TRBJ1-1; 7 bases are a match to TRBD1. The V gene's germline CDR1 is SGHTA and CDR2 FQGNSA. Losses at the gene ends were 4 bases for V and 0 bases for J; bases not matched to a gene: 5. The CDR3 is 15 amino acids. The CDR3 DNA is TGTGCCAGCAGCTCAGGGACAGCTATGAACACTGAAGCTTTCTTT. Protein sequence: CASSSGTAMNTEAFF.

As for this clonotype: A much larger clone differs from this one at a single base, so this may be a read error. In nucleotides, the CDR3 is TGTGCCAGCAGTTACGATGGAGAGGCCCAGTACTTC. Translated, it gives CASSYDGEAQYF. The gene calls are TRBV6-2 or TRBV6-3 and TRBJ2-5; no firm D call. The germline V gene encodes CDR1 MNHEY and CDR2 SVGEGT. The CDR3 totals 12 residues.

This clonotype was counted a few times. V usage is TRBV2 and J usage is TRBJ1-5; the D gene is possibly TRBD1 (5 bases). Germline V gene data show CDR1 as SNHLY and CDR2 as FYNNEI. The CDR3 has 16 residues. V was pared by 2 bases and J by 0 bases, with 11 bases between. The CDR3 sequence: CASSERGGYSNQPQHF. The DNA of the CDR3 is TGTGCCAGCAGTGAACGGGGGGGTTATAGCAATCAGCCCCAGCATTTT.

This chain joins TRBV4-1 and TRBJ2-2; weak D call: TRBD2 (5 bases). This CDR3 contains 15 residues. V lost 1 base to trimming and J lost 6 bases, with 12 bases between them. The germline V gene has CDR1 MGHRA and CDR2 YSYEKL. The CDR3 bases are TGCGCCAGCAGCCAAGTTGGGAGAGGCGCCGGGGAGCTGTTTTTT. It encodes CASSQVGRGAGELFF.

In its sample, this clonotype was seen a few times. This chain connects TRBV20-1 to TRBJ1-1; D is unclear. Trimming took off 4 bases at V and 0 bases at J, with 9 bases between the two ends. Looked up from germline, CDR1 is DFQATT and CDR2 is SNEGSKA (reference sequence). CDR3 size: 13 residues. Written as DNA, the CDR3 is TGCAGTGCTATGAGTTCCATGAACACTGAAGCTTTCTTT. Amino acids: CSAMSSMNTEAFF.

This clonotype was observed a few times. This could be a read error, since a much larger clone is one nucleotide away. V and J are TRBV6-5 and TRBJ2-5; 7 positions agree with TRBD1. With 5 bases clipped from V and 11 bases from J, the junction kept 11 bases outside the gene matches. This CDR3 has 13 residues. The germline V gene encodes CDR1 MNHEY and CDR2 SVGAGI. CDR3 in amino acids: CASSGTEDNEQYF. In nucleotides, the CDR3 is TGTGCCAGCAGTGGGACAGAAGACAATGAGCAGTACTTC.

J is TRBJ1-5 and V is TRBV3-1, with D possibly matching TRBD1 (5 bases). CDR3 size: 15 residues. V was shortened by 3 bases and J by 3 bases, with 12 bases between the two germline ends. Per germline, CDR1 LGHDT and CDR2 YNNKEL (reference sequence). DNA of the CDR3: TGTGCCAGCAGCCAGAGAGGGGCGTACAATCAGCCCCAGCATTTT. Encoded protein: CASSQRGAYNQPQHF.

This clonotype showed up many times. One junction end disagrees with the germline gene, perhaps due to a read error. This chain uses TRBV2 with TRBJ2-7; 11 bases are shared with TRBD1. The length of the CDR3 is 18 residues. CDR1 is SNHLY, CDR2 FYNNEI, per germline. CDR3: CASSQAGLGTGGTYEQYF. The DNA for the CDR3 is TGTGCCAGCAGTCAAGCCGGACTGGGGACAGGGGGTACATACGAGCAGTACTTC.

The chain couples TRBV3-1 to TRBJ2-1; the D call may be TRBD1 or TRBD2 (6 bases each). The CDR3 is 15 residues long. Germline-derived CDR1 and CDR2 are LGHDT and YNNKEL (reference sequence). V lost 4 bases and J lost 7, with 17 bases in between. The CDR3 coding sequence is TGTGCCAGCAGCCCCCACCCTGGGGGGCTAAATGAGCAGTTCTTC. Protein sequence: CASSPHPGGLNEQFF.

This clonotype was detected ten times or more. The chain carries TRBV4-1 and TRBJ2-7, with 7 bases lining up with TRBD1. The CDR3 totals 15 residues. Germline V CDR1 and CDR2: MGHRA, YSYEKL. The J segment lost 2 bases and the V segment lost 2 bases, leaving 6 bases of the junction unmatched. This CDR3 is CASSQMPGTAYEQYF. As DNA, the CDR3 is TGCGCCAGCAGCCAAATGCCCGGGACAGCCTACGAGCAGTACTTC.

The V and J genes are TRBV9 and TRBJ2-3, with 8 bases lining up with TRBD2. The CDR3 covers 16 residues. The V segment lost 3 bases and the J segment 3 bases; nucleotides outside the gene matches: 9. Germline values: CDR1 SGDLS, CDR2 YYNGEE. The DNA of the CDR3 is TGTGCCAGCAGCGCGGGGACTAGGATGCAGACAGATACGCAGTATTTT. This encodes CASSAGTRMQTDTQYF.

The rearrangement uses TRBV12-3 or TRBV12-4 and TRBJ1-1, with D perhaps TRBD1 (6 bases). Between the trimmed V and J ends, which lost 3 bases and 0 bases, there was a span of 11 bases. There are 15 residues in the CDR3. This CDR3 reads CASSFGGRVNTEAFF. The CDR3 DNA reads as TGTGCCAGCAGTTTCGGGGGGCGAGTGAACACTGAAGCTTTCTTT.

The chain combines TRBV20-1 with TRBJ1-2; no definite D call. This CDR3 comprises 12 residues. Trimming pared 7 bases from V and 6 bases from J, leaving 15 bases between. Germline V CDR1 and CDR2: DFQATT, SNEGSKA (reference sequence). The CDR3 protein is CSGGGDKDGYTF. The DNA for the CDR3 is TGCAGTGGCGGTGGGGATAAGGATGGCTACACCTTC.

This rearrangement joins TRBV20-1 to TRBJ2-7; 9 bases line up with TRBD1. With 6 bases clipped from V and 5 bases from J, the junction kept 2 bases outside the gene matches. The CDR3 has 11 residues. CDR1 and CDR2 from the germline V gene are DFQATT and SNEGSKA (reference sequence). CDR3 amino acids: CSATGGNEQYF. The CDR3 bases are TGCAGTGCGACAGGGGGGAACGAGCAGTACTTC.

This clonotype appeared a few times. The chain carries TRBV6-4 and TRBJ2-3, with D possibly TRBD2 on 6 matching bases. The CDR3 sequence is 17 residues long. CDR1 and CDR2 (germline): MRHNA, SNTAGT. V lost 5 bases and J lost 0, with 18 bases in between. CDR3 region: CASSRRAGRSSTDTQYF. CDR3 nucleotide sequence: TGTGCCAGCAGTCGACGCGCAGGGAGGAGCAGCACAGATACGCAGTATTTT.

This clonotype was found many times. The chain uses TRBV5-1 and TRBJ2-5; no firm D call. This CDR3 spans 13 amino acids. The germline CDR1 and CDR2 sequences are SGHRS and YFSETQ. Trimming stripped 1 base from V and 1 base from J, with 5 bases between. Here the CDR3 DNA reads TGCGCCAGCAGCTTGTGGACCCAAGAGACCCAGTACTTC. Translated, it gives CASSLWTQETQYF.

This clonotype was observed many times. The V and J genes are TRBV7-2 and TRBJ2-2; 7 bases align to TRBD2. The CDR3 runs 15 residues. The germline gives CDR1 SGHTA, CDR2 FQGNSA. Trimming at V came to 1 base and at J to 7 bases, leaving 6 bases not matched to a gene. This CDR3 is CASSLGDYGVGELFF. The CDR3 DNA reads as TGTGCCAGCAGCTTAGGGGACTACGGGGTCGGGGAGCTGTTTTTT.

This chain connects TRBV5-1 to TRBJ2-1, with 9 bases that match TRBD2. The germline CDR1 and CDR2 sequences are SGHRS and YFSETQ. The V segment lost 0 bases and the J segment 10 bases; nucleotides outside the gene matches: 11. This CDR3 contains 16 residues. The DNA for the CDR3 is TGCGCCAGCAGCTTGGTAGTAGGACTAGCGCTTCGGGAGCAGTTCTTC. It yields the protein CASSLVVGLALREQFF. The full variable domain, in which reference TRBV5-1 and TRBJ2-1 provide the parts outside the CDR3, is KAGVTQTPRYLIKTRGQQVTLSCSPISGHRSVSWYQQTPGQGLQFLFEYFSETQRNKGNFPGRFSGRQFSNSRSEMNVSTLELGDSALYLCASSLVVGLALREQFFGPGTRLTVL.

The chain employs TRBV5-1 and TRBJ1-1, with TRBD1 identical over 7 bases. V gave up 0 bases and J gave up 7 bases; unmatched junction bases: 9. CDR1 is SGHRS, CDR2 YFSETQ, per germline. The CDR3 totals 15 residues. This chain's CDR3 is CASSLDPGGSVEAFF. The CDR3 DNA is TGCGCCAGCAGCTTGGATCCAGGGGGGAGCGTTGAAGCTTTCTTT.

There are a few counts of this clonotype. This chain uses TRBV20-1 with TRBJ1-6, with 7 nucleotides matching TRBD1. Losses at the gene ends were 1 base for V and 7 bases for J; bases not matched to a gene: 4. Germline CDR1 is DFQATT and CDR2 is SNEGSKA (reference sequence). This CDR3 comprises 14 residues. The CDR3 is CSARAPGGNSPLHF. Here the CDR3 DNA reads TGCAGTGCTAGAGCTCCAGGGGGGAATTCACCCCTCCACTTT.

The chain is built from TRBV5-1 and TRBJ2-1, with 16 bases lining up with TRBD2. The CDR3 is 18 amino acids. Germline V gene lookup returns CDR1 SGHRS and CDR2 YFSETQ. Germline trimming cut 3 bases from V and 6 bases from J; bases unmatched to any gene: 9. CDR3 in DNA: TGCGCCAGCAGCTGGGGACTAGCGGGGGGGCCAGGTGCCAATGAGCAGTTCTTC. Its protein product is CASSWGLAGGPGANEQFF.

The sample holds many counts of this clonotype. This sequence joins TRBV29-1 and TRBJ1-1; weak D call: TRBD1 (5 bases). V gave up 1 base and J gave up 9 bases, with 18 bases separating them. There are 14 residues in the CDR3. In germline, CDR1 is SQVTM, CDR2 ANQGSEA. The CDR3 nucleotides read TGCAGCGTTGAAGGCCTTTCCACAGGCGGCAAAGCTTTCTTT. Translating it yields CSVEGLSTGGKAFF.

DNA for the CDR3: TGTGCCAGCAGTGGGGTAAAGGGTTTAGCGCAGCCCCAGCATTTT. Its translation: CASSGVKGLAQPQHF. The rearrangement links TRBV12-3 or TRBV12-4 to TRBJ1-5; D is undetermined. There are 15 residues in the CDR3. The germline V and J ends were trimmed by 5 bases and 7 bases, with 18 bases remaining between them.

The J gene is TRBJ2-2, the V gene TRBV7-2; the D gene is possibly TRBD2 (5 bases). The CDR3 loop spans 15 amino acids. Between the trimmed V and J ends, which lost 4 bases and 4 bases, there was a span of 13 bases. Germline V gene sequence: CDR1 SGHTA, CDR2 FQGNSA. The CDR3 spells CASSSGLAVTGELFF. CDR3 nucleotides: TGTGCCAGCAGCTCGGGCCTAGCCGTCACCGGGGAGCTGTTTTTT. Based on the CDR3 plus reference TRBV7-2 and TRBJ2-2, the full variable domain is GAGVSQSPSNKVTEKGKDVELRCDPISGHTALYWYRQSLGQGLEFLIYFQGNSAPDKSGLPSDRFSAERTGGSVSTLTIQRTQQEDSAVYLCASSSGLAVTGELFFGEGSRLTVL.

The gene calls are TRBV29-1 and TRBJ1-1; 9 bases map to TRBD1. The CDR3 spans 12 residues. The V and J ends lost 6 bases and 11 bases, in that order; junction bases with no gene match: 10. Germline V lookup: CDR1 SQVTM, CDR2 ANQGSEA. The CDR3 region has the DNA TGCAGCGTCCAGGACAGGGGAGAGTTGGCTTTCTTT. Translation: CSVQDRGELAFF. Based on the CDR3 plus reference TRBV29-1 and TRBJ1-1, the full variable domain is SAVISQKPSRDICQRGTSLTIQCQVDSQVTMMFWYRQQPGQSLTLIATANQGSEATYESGFVIDKFPISRPNLTFSTLTVSNMSPEDSSIYLCSVQDRGELAFFGQGTRLTVV.